This T cell receptor beta chain was sequenced during a study of blood T cell repertoires in COVID-19. Study summary: Researchers got acute and convalescent COVID-19 samples from the United States, Italy and Spain.

The assay was immunoSEQ multiplex PCR, and TCRdb's table has in-frame clones only and misses some. The data hold about 350,000 clones, with roughly 87% observed a single time. In terms of age and location, participants ranged from roughly 18 to 95 years and lived in about two dozen US areas. Categorization into cohorts depended on clinical history that participants reported. For recovered donors of Cohort 3, there were two negative PCRs, clearance, or symptom resolution. Trimming took 4 bases from V and 1 from J, leaving 14 bases between them. Germline assignment: CDR1 SGHTA and CDR2 FQGNSA. The CDR3 covers 16 residues.

This rearrangement joins TRBV7-2 to TRBJ1-3; D not resolved. The receptor was isolated from a woman aged 25 to 39 who had recovered from COVID-19. The sequenced sample was PBMCs or T cells enriched from blood (not recorded which). The CDR3 protein is CASSSRTGASGNTIYF. The CDR3 bases are TGTGCCAGCAGCTCCCGGACGGGAGCGTCTGGAAACACCATATATTTT.